A selection of T cell receptor beta chains follows, all from one sample in a study of T-cell memory formation after mild COVID-19. TCRdb called the 5' RACE reads again in MiXCR, with one record for every CDR3 protein. The table lists under 200,000 distinct CDR3 sequences, 30% to 35% of them singletons, with around 12% in the top ten. The sample was PBMCs or a T cell subset sorted from them (not recorded which). Receptors originate from an adult woman who had mild COVID-19 (a few samples of this study predate the infection). Cell type and time point are not known. CDR3s include the opening cysteine and the closing phenylalanine or tryptophan. Fields, in order: J gene, clone size, D gene, V gene, CDR3 protein, CDR3 DNA. The D gene is left open where the match is weak. Size is stated for part of the rows, as once, few or many counts, or as a class when the clone is expanded.

j_gene: TRBJ2-5
abundance: few
d_gene: .
v_gene: TRBV5-1
CDR3aa: CASSLESGRPYF
CDR3nt: TGCGCCAGCAGCTTGGAGTCCGGACGCCCTTACTTC

j_gene: TRBJ2-1
abundance: .
d_gene: .
v_gene: TRBV20-1
CDR3aa: CSARIQGSYNEQFF
CDR3nt: TGCAGTGCTAGAATCCAGGGTTCCTACAATGAGCAGTTCTTC

j_gene: TRBJ2-1
abundance: many
d_gene: TRBD2
v_gene: TRBV7-3
CDR3aa: CASSLGFGGRASRNEQFF
CDR3nt: TGTGCCAGCAGCTTAGGGTTCGGTGGGAGGGCCTCGCGCAATGAGCAGTTCTTC

j_gene: TRBJ2-3
abundance: .
d_gene: .
v_gene: TRBV5-1
CDR3aa: CASSLGESADTQYF
CDR3nt: TGCGCCAGCAGCTTGGGGGAATCCGCAGATACGCAGTATTTT

j_gene: TRBJ2-2
abundance: .
d_gene: .
v_gene: TRBV24-1
CDR3aa: CATSDATKNTGELFF
CDR3nt: TGTGCCACCAGTGATGCGACAAAGAACACCGGGGAGCTGTTTTTT

j_gene: TRBJ2-4
abundance: few
d_gene: TRBD2
v_gene: TRBV6-5
CDR3aa: CASSAPGTSVALQYF
CDR3nt: TGTGCCAGCAGTGCCCCCGGGACTAGTGTAGCTCTCCAGTACTTC

j_gene: TRBJ1-1
abundance: .
d_gene: .
v_gene: TRBV5-1
CDR3aa: CASSLPGSGLEAFF
CDR3nt: TGCGCCAGCAGCTTGCCAGGGTCGGGCCTTGAAGCTTTCTTT

j_gene: TRBJ1-5
abundance: .
d_gene: TRBD1
v_gene: TRBV7-9
CDR3aa: CASGTGDQPQHF
CDR3nt: TGTGCCAGCGGAACAGGGGATCAGCCCCAGCATTTT

j_gene: TRBJ2-3
abundance: .
d_gene: TRBD2
v_gene: TRBV6-5
CDR3aa: CASRRGLATDTQYF
CDR3nt: TGTGCCAGCAGACGTGGACTAGCCACAGATACGCAGTATTTT

j_gene: TRBJ1-1
abundance: few
d_gene: .
v_gene: TRBV6-5
CDR3aa: CASRVGLTEAFF
CDR3nt: TGTGCCAGCAGGGTGGGCCTCACTGAAGCTTTCTTT

j_gene: TRBJ2-5
abundance: .
d_gene: .
v_gene: TRBV4-2
CDR3aa: CASSQTEAPRETQYF
CDR3nt: TGTGCCAGCAGCCAGACGGAGGCCCCCAGGGAGACCCAGTACTTC

j_gene: TRBJ2-7
abundance: .
d_gene: .
v_gene: TRBV6-5
CDR3aa: CASSYSGGGPYEQYF
CDR3nt: TGTGCCAGCAGTTACTCGGGGGGGGGCCCCTACGAGCAGTACTTC

j_gene: TRBJ1-5
abundance: .
d_gene: .
v_gene: TRBV12-3/TRBV12-4
CDR3aa: CASRTGRRNQPQHF
CDR3nt: TGTGCCAGCAGAACAGGGCGCCGCAATCAGCCCCAGCATTTT

j_gene: TRBJ2-1
abundance: once
d_gene: .
v_gene: TRBV29-1
CDR3aa: CSVEDPRVRSYNEQFF
CDR3nt: TGCAGCGTTGAAGACCCTCGGGTAAGGTCCTACAATGAGCAGTTCTTC

j_gene: TRBJ2-7
abundance: .
d_gene: .
v_gene: TRBV20-1
CDR3aa: CSARGGHTSYEQYF
CDR3nt: TGCAGTGCTAGAGGGGGACACACGAGCTACGAGCAGTACTTC

j_gene: TRBJ1-4
abundance: .
d_gene: .
v_gene: TRBV2
CDR3aa: CASSEGERMNEKLFF
CDR3nt: TGTGCCAGCAGCGAAGGGGAAAGGATGAATGAAAAACTGTTTTTT

j_gene: TRBJ2-3
abundance: .
d_gene: .
v_gene: TRBV10-3
CDR3aa: CAISESAADTQYF
CDR3nt: TGTGCCATCAGTGAGTCGGCAGCGGATACGCAGTATTTT

j_gene: TRBJ1-5
abundance: .
d_gene: .
v_gene: TRBV6-5
CDR3aa: CASSYSEGSNQPQHF
CDR3nt: TGTGCCAGCAGTTACTCGGAAGGGAGCAATCAGCCCCAGCATTTT

j_gene: TRBJ2-7
abundance: .
d_gene: TRBD2
v_gene: TRBV29-1
CDR3aa: CSVEDTQSGDYEQYF
CDR3nt: TGCAGCGTTGAAGATACCCAAAGCGGGGACTACGAGCAGTACTTC

j_gene: TRBJ1-1
abundance: few
d_gene: TRBD1
v_gene: TRBV20-1
CDR3aa: CSARDVGGFDRVAMNTEAFF
CDR3nt: TGCAGTGCTAGAGATGTAGGGGGGTTTGACAGGGTCGCCATGAACACTGAAGCTTTCTTT

j_gene: TRBJ2-5
abundance: .
d_gene: .
v_gene: TRBV18
CDR3aa: CASSPNGETQYF
CDR3nt: TGTGCCAGCTCACCAAACGGAGAGACCCAGTACTTC

j_gene: TRBJ2-5
abundance: few
d_gene: TRBD2
v_gene: TRBV4-3
CDR3aa: CASSQNLLAGRRYF
CDR3nt: TGCGCCAGCAGCCAAAACTTACTAGCGGGAAGGAGGTACTTC

j_gene: TRBJ2-5
abundance: .
d_gene: .
v_gene: TRBV30
CDR3aa: CAWSWGDAIGETQYF
CDR3nt: TGTGCCTGGAGCTGGGGGGACGCTATCGGAGAGACCCAGTACTTC

j_gene: TRBJ2-5
abundance: many
d_gene: .
v_gene: TRBV9
CDR3aa: CASSAGARETQYF
CDR3nt: TGTGCCAGCAGCGCCGGGGCGCGGGAGACCCAGTACTTC

j_gene: TRBJ1-1
abundance: .
d_gene: .
v_gene: TRBV7-9
CDR3aa: CASSSDTNTEAFF
CDR3nt: TGTGCCAGCAGCTCAGACACGAACACTGAAGCTTTCTTT

j_gene: TRBJ2-1
abundance: few
d_gene: .
v_gene: TRBV5-1
CDR3aa: CASSLVAGQGNEQFF
CDR3nt: TGCGCCAGCAGCTTGGTTGCAGGGCAAGGCAATGAGCAGTTCTTC

j_gene: TRBJ2-4
abundance: .
d_gene: .
v_gene: TRBV5-5
CDR3aa: CASSSLKNRSLAKNIQYF
CDR3nt: TGTGCCAGCAGCTCCCTGAAAAACAGGTCCTTAGCCAAAAACATTCAGTACTTC

j_gene: TRBJ2-1
abundance: .
d_gene: TRBD2
v_gene: TRBV7-8
CDR3aa: CASSPKTSGRRNYYEQFF
CDR3nt: TGTGCCAGCAGCCCTAAGACTAGCGGGAGGCGCAATTACTATGAGCAGTTCTTC

j_gene: TRBJ1-1
abundance: .
d_gene: .
v_gene: TRBV5-5
CDR3aa: CASSLEGEGLNTEAFF
CDR3nt: TGTGCCAGCAGCTTGGAGGGCGAGGGGCTGAACACTGAAGCTTTCTTT

j_gene: TRBJ1-1
abundance: few
d_gene: .
v_gene: TRBV7-9
CDR3aa: CASSLAFVGNTEAFF
CDR3nt: TGTGCCAGCAGCTTAGCGTTCGTAGGCAACACTGAAGCTTTCTTT

j_gene: TRBJ2-7
abundance: .
d_gene: .
v_gene: TRBV28
CDR3aa: CASSFRTTGIYEQYF
CDR3nt: TGTGCCAGCAGTTTTCGGACCACAGGGATCTACGAGCAGTACTTC

j_gene: TRBJ2-5
abundance: few
d_gene: .
v_gene: TRBV7-3
CDR3aa: CASSLSSEETQYF
CDR3nt: TGTGCCAGCAGCTTATCCTCAGAGGAGACCCAGTACTTC

j_gene: TRBJ2-5
abundance: .
d_gene: .
v_gene: TRBV29-1
CDR3aa: CSVDGGTQYF
CDR3nt: TGCAGCGTTGATGGTGGGACCCAGTACTTC

j_gene: TRBJ1-5
abundance: .
d_gene: .
v_gene: TRBV12-3/TRBV12-4
CDR3aa: CASSLIEAEGNQPEHF
CDR3nt: TGTGCCAGCAGTTTGATAGAAGCCGAAGGCAATCAGCCCGAGCATTTT

j_gene: TRBJ2-5
abundance: .
d_gene: .
v_gene: TRBV3-1
CDR3aa: CASSQAGKTQYF
CDR3nt: TGTGCCAGCAGCCAAGCAGGAAAGACCCAGTACTTC

j_gene: TRBJ2-3
abundance: .
d_gene: TRBD2
v_gene: TRBV3-1
CDR3aa: CASRTSGVLADTQYF
CDR3nt: TGTGCCAGCAGGACTAGCGGCGTTTTGGCAGATACGCAGTATTTT

j_gene: TRBJ2-5
abundance: few
d_gene: .
v_gene: TRBV20-1
CDR3aa: CSARSMVGGLRIQETQYF
CDR3nt: TGCAGTGCTAGATCTATGGTGGGGGGGCTGAGAATCCAAGAGACCCAGTACTTC

j_gene: TRBJ2-1
abundance: few
d_gene: TRBD1
v_gene: TRBV20-1
CDR3aa: CSARRGQGWNEQFF
CDR3nt: TGCAGTGCTAGGCGGGGACAGGGCTGGAATGAGCAGTTCTTC

j_gene: TRBJ2-1
abundance: .
d_gene: .
v_gene: TRBV7-9
CDR3aa: CASSAGQGPYNEQFF
CDR3nt: TGTGCCAGCAGCGCCGGGCAGGGCCCCTACAATGAGCAGTTCTTC

j_gene: TRBJ2-1
abundance: .
d_gene: .
v_gene: TRBV9
CDR3aa: CASSVMSRGDNEQFF
CDR3nt: TGTGCCAGCAGCGTAATGTCAAGGGGGGACAATGAGCAGTTCTTC

j_gene: TRBJ2-5
abundance: .
d_gene: .
v_gene: TRBV24-1
CDR3aa: CATSGSGTRLSQETQYF
CDR3nt: TGTGCCACCAGTGGGTCCGGGACTCGGTTAAGTCAAGAGACCCAGTACTTC

j_gene: TRBJ2-1
abundance: .
d_gene: .
v_gene: TRBV5-1
CDR3aa: CASSLEEMQFF
CDR3nt: TGCGCCAGCAGCTTGGAGGAAATGCAGTTCTTC

j_gene: TRBJ1-3
abundance: .
d_gene: .
v_gene: TRBV6-6
CDR3aa: CASSPEGGYSGNTIYF
CDR3nt: TGTGCCAGCAGCCCGGAGGGAGGTTACTCTGGAAACACCATATATTTT

j_gene: TRBJ2-7
abundance: .
d_gene: TRBD1
v_gene: TRBV10-2
CDR3aa: CASSDLGTGAYEQYF
CDR3nt: TGCGCCAGCAGTGATCTGGGGACAGGGGCCTACGAGCAGTACTTC

j_gene: TRBJ1-1
abundance: .
d_gene: .
v_gene: TRBV20-1
CDR3aa: CSARVPLGDTEAFF
CDR3nt: TGCAGTGCTAGAGTACCCCTAGGGGACACTGAAGCTTTCTTT

j_gene: TRBJ2-7
abundance: .
d_gene: .
v_gene: TRBV20-1
CDR3aa: CSARKVSSYEQYF
CDR3nt: TGCAGTGCTAGAAAGGTCAGCTCCTACGAGCAGTACTTC

j_gene: TRBJ2-2
abundance: .
d_gene: .
v_gene: TRBV12-3/TRBV12-4
CDR3aa: CASTRGSHTGELFF
CDR3nt: TGTGCCAGCACGCGTGGGAGTCACACCGGGGAGCTGTTTTTT

j_gene: TRBJ1-1
abundance: .
d_gene: .
v_gene: TRBV21-1
CDR3aa: CASSIDSALNTEAFF
CDR3nt: TGTGCCAGCAGCATTGACAGCGCCCTGAACACTGAAGCTTTCTTT

j_gene: TRBJ2-7
abundance: .
d_gene: TRBD1
v_gene: TRBV7-6
CDR3aa: CASSPRTGVEEQYF
CDR3nt: TGTGCCAGCAGCCCTCGGACAGGAGTAGAAGAGCAGTACTTC

j_gene: TRBJ1-5
abundance: .
d_gene: .
v_gene: TRBV7-2
CDR3aa: CASSLGVTANQPQHF
CDR3nt: TGTGCCAGCAGCTTAGGAGTCACAGCTAATCAGCCCCAGCATTTT